These T cell receptor beta chains were read from a single sample in a study of graft-versus-host responses after intestinal transplantation. Using immunoSEQ multiplex PCR, the repertoire was profiled, and TCRdb retains in-frame clones only, with some absent. The sample carries 1,800 or so clones, about 85% recorded once. Sequenced material: ileum tissue, taken 12 days after intestinal transplant. All receptors come from a human patient who received an intestinal transplant, so some T cells may come from the graft donor. Both conserved end residues are part of each CDR3. Each record gives: V gene, J gene, D gene, clone size, CDR3 protein, CDR3 DNA. A D gene is named only where the DNA matches it firmly. Clone size, where shown, is once, few, many, or a class for clones that have expanded.

TRBV7-9,TRBJ2-7,TRBD1,-,CASSRTGASYEQYF,TGTGCCAGCAGTAGGACAGGGGCCTCCTACGAGCAGTACTTC
TRBV6-5,TRBJ1-2,TRBD1,-,CASSRNRQGSNGYTF,TGTGCCAGCAGTAGGAACCGACAGGGAAGTAATGGCTACACCTTC
TRBV27,TRBJ2-7,TRBD1,-,CASSSSGQGYEQYF,TGTGCCAGCAGTTCATCGGGACAGGGATACGAGCAGTACTTC
TRBV21-1,TRBJ1-5,-,-,CASSYQIAHWHHQPQHF,TGTGCCAGCAGTTACCAGATAGCTCATTGGCATCATCAGCCCCAGCATTTT
TRBV27,TRBJ1-2,-,-,CASSLYATNYGYTF,TGTGCCAGCAGTCTCTATGCCACTAACTATGGCTACACCTTC
TRBV21-1,TRBJ1-5,-,few,CASSKKAGVDGQPQHF,TGTGCCAGCAGCAAAAAGGCAGGGGTTGACGGTCAGCCCCAGCATTTT
TRBV5-6,TRBJ2-7,TRBD1,-,CASSSGGRGPRYEQYF,TGTGCCAGCAGCTCCGGGGGCAGGGGGCCGAGGTACGAGCAGTACTTC
TRBV5-1,TRBJ2-7,-,-,CASSLGQLSYEQYF,TGCGCCAGCAGCTTGGGGCAGCTCTCCTACGAGCAGTACTTC
TRBV7-5,TRBJ1-1,-,-,CARSPRTGNTEAFF,TGTGCCAGAAGCCCAAGGACAGGGAACACTGAAGCTTTCTTT
TRBV5-1,TRBJ2-1,TRBD2,-,CASSLGLAGGNEQFF,TGCGCCAGCAGCTTGGGACTAGCGGGAGGGAACGAGCAGTTCTTC
TRBV19,TRBJ2-1,TRBD2,few,CASVGRGTSGRASNEQFF,TGTGCCAGTGTGGGGAGGGGGACTAGCGGGAGGGCCTCAAATGAGCAGTTCTTC
TRBV21-1,TRBJ2-7,-,-,CASSQPDRDRGYEQYF,TGTGCCAGCAGCCAACCAGACCGGGACAGGGGCTACGAGCAGTACTTC
TRBV2,TRBJ2-1,TRBD2,-,CASRWREISTDEQFF,TGTGCCAGCAGATGGCGGGAGATAAGCACCGATGAGCAGTTCTTC
TRBV4-1,TRBJ2-7,-,-,CASSQVATYRYEQYF,TGCGCCAGCAGCCAAGTAGCGACCTATCGGTACGAGCAGTACTTC
TRBV28,TRBJ2-7,TRBD1,-,CASSSWTGLVDEQYF,TGTGCCAGCAGTTCCTGGACAGGGCTCGTAGACGAGCAGTACTTC
TRBV28,TRBJ2-1,-,-,CASSFGVERFF,TGTGCCAGCAGTTTCGGAGTAGAGCGATTCTTC
TRBV7-9,TRBJ2-3,-,few,CASSMAGGPGEDTQYF,TGTGCCAGCAGCATGGCAGGGGGGCCGGGGGAAGATACGCAGTATTTT
TRBV5-1,TRBJ1-1,TRBD1,-,CASSLATGGATEAFF,TGCGCCAGCAGCTTGGCGACAGGGGGGGCCACTGAAGCTTTCTTT
TRBV13,TRBJ2-5,-,-,CASSWWAEETQYF,TGTGCCAGCAGCTGGTGGGCGGAAGAGACCCAGTACTTC
TRBV7-3,TRBJ2-3,-,-,CASSKQGGRTDTQYF,TGTGCCAGCAGCAAACAGGGAGGAAGGACAGATACGCAGTATTTT
TRBV28,TRBJ1-1,TRBD1,-,CASRRQGATTEAFF,TGTGCCAGCAGGCGACAGGGGGCGACCACTGAAGCTTTCTTT
TRBV29-1,TRBJ2-7,-,-,CSVAASGDNEQYF,TGCAGCGTTGCTGCATCTGGGGACAACGAGCAGTACTTC
TRBV5-1,TRBJ2-5,-,-,CASSSARRGGETQYF,TGCGCCAGCAGCTCAGCTCGGAGGGGCGGCGAGACCCAGTACTTC
TRBV4-1,TRBJ2-3,-,-,CASSQEDYHTDTQYF,TGCGCCAGCAGCCAAGAAGACTACCACACAGATACGCAGTATTTT
TRBV10-3,TRBJ2-7,-,once,CAIKSEGRHEQYF,TGTGCCATCAAGTCCGAAGGGCGGCACGAGCAGTACTTC
TRBV9,TRBJ2-3,TRBD2,few,CASSARGAGGPTDTQYF,TGTGCCAGCAGCGCTCGAGGGGCGGGAGGGCCAACAGATACGCAGTATTTT
TRBV5-3,TRBJ2-3,TRBD2,-,CARRLLAVPSTDTQYF,TGTGCCAGAAGACTTCTAGCGGTCCCAAGCACAGATACGCAGTATTTT
TRBV10-1,TRBJ2-2,TRBD2,once,CASSGSGGTGELFF,TGCGCCAGCAGTGGGTCGGGAGGCACCGGGGAGCTGTTTTTT
TRBV30,TRBJ1-1,-,-,CAWGGTSTEAFF,TGTGCCTGGGGTGGGACGAGCACTGAAGCTTTCTTT
TRBV1,TRBJ2-6,-,few,CTSRRYCLCTSRANVLTF,TGCACCAGCAGACGCTACTGTTTGTGCACAAGTCGGGCCAACGTCCTGACTTTC
TRBV27,TRBJ1-1,-,few,CASSFQPVTEAFF,TGTGCCAGCAGTTTTCAGCCGGTCACTGAAGCTTTCTTT
TRBV4-1,TRBJ2-1,-,-,CASSQARGEQFF,TGCGCCAGCAGCCAAGCCAGAGGTGAGCAGTTCTTC
TRBV10-2,TRBJ2-5,-,-,CASSESALAGETQYF,TGCGCCAGCAGTGAGTCGGCACTAGCTGGAGAGACCCAGTACTTC
TRBV7-2,TRBJ2-1,-,-,CASSLAARSYNEQFF,TGTGCCAGCAGCTTAGCGGCTAGATCCTACAATGAGCAGTTCTTC
TRBV6-5,TRBJ2-7,TRBD1,-,CASRDETGPLYEQYF,TGTGCCAGCAGGGACGAGACAGGGCCCCTCTACGAGCAGTACTTC
TRBV28,TRBJ1-1,-,-,CASSPLGTEAFF,TGTGCCAGCAGTCCCCTGGGTACTGAAGCTTTCTTT